These T cell receptor beta chains were read from a single sample in a study of metastatic and nonmetastatic thyroid tumors. Using MiXCR, TCRdb re-called clones from the PCR reads. The sample lists some 30,000 clones; roughly 21% were seen once. Sequencing was done on a sample of blood. The receptor set was obtained from a female donor with papillary thyroid cancer or a benign thyroid nodule (not recorded which). Some clones in this sample may be carry-over from other donors' samples. Each CDR3 is given with its conserved first and last residue. Not all rows give a size; the values are once, few, many and, for expanded clones, a class.

>TRBV6-4|many|TRBJ1-1
CASSALGTGLSAGSTEAFF
>TRBV20-1|once|TRBJ1-1
CSAPHPEANTEAFF
>TRBV6-2/TRBV6-3|.|TRBJ2-3
CASSYNLRTGGSGSTDTQYF
>TRBV28|.|TRBJ1-5
CATRLGRSHQPQQF
>TRBV7-6|many|TRBJ2-2
CASSSQTKYTGELFF
>TRBV19|many|TRBJ1-5
CASSIRDRGNQPQHF
>TRBV6-1|many|TRBJ2-7
CASSEYETLGEQYF
>TRBV6-2/TRBV6-3|few|TRBJ1-5
CASSTPRGMGQPQHF
>TRBV20-1|.|TRBJ2-7
CSAPLAGGLQYF
>TRBV30|.|TRBJ1-1
CAWSVLVNTEAFF
>TRBV15|few|TRBJ2-7
CATSTLLGLAHEQYF
>TRBV5-1|many|TRBJ2-1
CASSFRQGGRSYNEQFF
>TRBV12-3/TRBV12-4|.|TRBJ1-6
CASRSRSNSPLHF
>TRBV28|many|TRBJ2-3
CASSLGGSGGSDTQYF
>TRBV25-1|few|TRBJ2-2
CASSDTGSDTGELFF
>TRBV6-1|many|TRBJ2-7
CASSSRAFSYEQYF
>TRBV12-3/TRBV12-4|.|TRBJ1-6
CASSPTGINTPLNF
>TRBV19|.|TRBJ2-7
CASSMKREASYDQYF